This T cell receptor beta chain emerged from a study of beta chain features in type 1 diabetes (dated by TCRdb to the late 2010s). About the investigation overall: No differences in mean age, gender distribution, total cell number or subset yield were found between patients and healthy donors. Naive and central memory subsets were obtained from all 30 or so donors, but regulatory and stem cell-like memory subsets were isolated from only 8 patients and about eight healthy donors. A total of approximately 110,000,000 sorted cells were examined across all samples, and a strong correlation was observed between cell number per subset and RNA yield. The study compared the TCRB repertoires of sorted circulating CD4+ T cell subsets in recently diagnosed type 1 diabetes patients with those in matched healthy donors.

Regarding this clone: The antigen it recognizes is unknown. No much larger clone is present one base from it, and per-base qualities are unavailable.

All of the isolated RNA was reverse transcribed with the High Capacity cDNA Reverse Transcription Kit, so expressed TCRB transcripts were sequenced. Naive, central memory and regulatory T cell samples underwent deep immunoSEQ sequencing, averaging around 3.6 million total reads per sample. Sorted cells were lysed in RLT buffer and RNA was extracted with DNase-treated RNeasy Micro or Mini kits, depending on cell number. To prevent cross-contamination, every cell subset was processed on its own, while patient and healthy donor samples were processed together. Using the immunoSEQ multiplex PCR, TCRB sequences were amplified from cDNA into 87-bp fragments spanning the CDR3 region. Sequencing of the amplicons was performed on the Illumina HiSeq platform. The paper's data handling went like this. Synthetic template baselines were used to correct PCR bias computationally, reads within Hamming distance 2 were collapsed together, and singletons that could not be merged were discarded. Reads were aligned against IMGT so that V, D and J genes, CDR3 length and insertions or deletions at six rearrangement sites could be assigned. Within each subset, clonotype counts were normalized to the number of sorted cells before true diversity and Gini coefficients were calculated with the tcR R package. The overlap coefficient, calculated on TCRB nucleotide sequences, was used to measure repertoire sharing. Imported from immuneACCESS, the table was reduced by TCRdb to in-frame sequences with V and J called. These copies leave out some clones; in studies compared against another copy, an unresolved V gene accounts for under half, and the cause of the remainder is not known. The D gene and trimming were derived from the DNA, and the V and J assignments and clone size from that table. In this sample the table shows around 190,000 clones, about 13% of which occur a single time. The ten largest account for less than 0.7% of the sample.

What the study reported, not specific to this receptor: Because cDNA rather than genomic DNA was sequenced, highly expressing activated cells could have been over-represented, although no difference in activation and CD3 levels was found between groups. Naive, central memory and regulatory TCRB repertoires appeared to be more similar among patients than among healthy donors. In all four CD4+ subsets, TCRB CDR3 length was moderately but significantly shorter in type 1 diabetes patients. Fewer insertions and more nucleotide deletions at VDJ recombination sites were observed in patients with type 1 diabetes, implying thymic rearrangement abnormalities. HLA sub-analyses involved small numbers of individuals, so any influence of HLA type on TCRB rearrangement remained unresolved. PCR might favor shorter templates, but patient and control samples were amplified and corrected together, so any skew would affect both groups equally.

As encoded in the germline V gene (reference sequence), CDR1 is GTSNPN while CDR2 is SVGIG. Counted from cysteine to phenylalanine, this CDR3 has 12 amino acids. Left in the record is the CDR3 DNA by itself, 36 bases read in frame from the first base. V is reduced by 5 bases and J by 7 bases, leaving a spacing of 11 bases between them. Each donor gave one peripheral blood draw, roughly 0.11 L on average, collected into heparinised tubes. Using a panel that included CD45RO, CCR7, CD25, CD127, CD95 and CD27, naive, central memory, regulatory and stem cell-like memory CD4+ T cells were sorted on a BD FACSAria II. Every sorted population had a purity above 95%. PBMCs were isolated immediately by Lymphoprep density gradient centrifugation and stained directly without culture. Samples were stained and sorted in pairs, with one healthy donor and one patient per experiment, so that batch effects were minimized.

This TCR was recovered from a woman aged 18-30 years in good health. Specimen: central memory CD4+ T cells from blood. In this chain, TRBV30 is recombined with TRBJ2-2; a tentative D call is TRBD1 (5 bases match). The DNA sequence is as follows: TGTGCCTGGGGGGCCCATGGCGGGGAGCTGTTTTTT. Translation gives CAWGAHGGELFF. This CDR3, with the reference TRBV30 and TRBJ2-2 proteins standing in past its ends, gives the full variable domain SQTIHQWPATLVQPVGSPLSLECTVEGTSNPNLYWYRQAAGRGLQLLFYSVGIGQISSEVPQNLSASRPQDRQFILSSKKLLLSDSGFYLCAWGAHGGELFFGEGSRLTVL.